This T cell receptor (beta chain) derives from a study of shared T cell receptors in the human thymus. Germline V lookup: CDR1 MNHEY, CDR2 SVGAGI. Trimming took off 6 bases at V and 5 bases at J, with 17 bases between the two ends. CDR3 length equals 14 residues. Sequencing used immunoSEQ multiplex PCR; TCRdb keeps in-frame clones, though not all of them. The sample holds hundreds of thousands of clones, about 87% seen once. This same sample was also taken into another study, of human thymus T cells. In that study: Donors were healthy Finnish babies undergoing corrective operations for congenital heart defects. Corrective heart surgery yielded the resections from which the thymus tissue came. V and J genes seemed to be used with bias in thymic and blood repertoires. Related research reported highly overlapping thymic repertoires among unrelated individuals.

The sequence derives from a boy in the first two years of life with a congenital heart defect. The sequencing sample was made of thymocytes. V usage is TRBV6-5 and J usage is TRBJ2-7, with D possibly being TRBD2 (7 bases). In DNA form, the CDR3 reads TGTGCCAGCAGCCCGAGGGGGGGCGCGGACGAGCAGTACTTC. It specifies CASSPRGGADEQYF.